Listed here are 20 T cell receptor beta chains from one sample, sequenced in a study of blood T cells in healthy people across ages (dated by TCRdb to between 2014 and 2017). The library was generated by 5' RACE. The instrument was an Illumina HiSeq 2500. A second PCR of roughly 7 to 11 cycles was performed with a sample-barcoded 5' primer and a J-beta primer mix. TCRdb trimmed public reads at Q25 via fastp, called clones via MiXCR and kept in-frame beta chains. All rows with the same CDR3 protein become a single entry with the most common DNA and genes. This sample lists about 640,000 distinct CDR3 sequences; roughly 58% were detected once. Clones ranked in the top ten supply over 35% of the sample. Material: blood. These TCRs come from a man aged 55 to 70 in good health.

This clonotype appeared once. The chain combines TRBV20-1 with TRBJ2-7; TRBD2 might be the D (6 bases). The J call may be faulty, since TRBJ2-4 better matches the DNA end. This CDR3 is built from 14 residues. Germline CDR1 and CDR2: DFQATT and SNEGSKA (reference sequence). The CDR3 nucleotides are TGCAGTGCTAGTATCCCCGCGGGACGGAACATTCAGTACTTC. Translating gives CSASIPAGRNIQYF.

This chain uses TRBV5-1 with TRBJ2-1; TRBD1 agrees at 9 bases. Germline values: CDR1 SGHRS, CDR2 YFSETQ. There are 15 residues in the CDR3. Trimming at V came to 0 bases and at J to 3 bases, leaving 1 base not matched to a gene. The CDR3 spells CASSLVTGGYNEQFF. DNA of the CDR3: TGCGCCAGCAGCTTGGTGACAGGGGGCTACAATGAGCAGTTCTTC.

The genes are TRBV21-1 and TRBJ2-7; the table assigns TRBD1, which was not confirmed against the DNA. TRBV21-1 is classified as a pseudogene. This CDR3 has 18 residues. In DNA, the CDR3 is TGTGCCAGCAGCAAAGACCCCTGGCAGGCGACGGCTTCTTACGAGCAGTACTTC. As protein: CASSKDPWQATASYEQYF.

Written as DNA, the CDR3 is TGCGCCAGCAGCGTAAACGGGGGACAAGAGACCCAGTACTTC. It translates to CASSVNGGQETQYF. V gene TRBV5-1 combines with J gene TRBJ2-5, with TRBD2 as a possible D gene (6 bases). Germline V CDR1 and CDR2: SGHRS, YFSETQ. V was pared by 4 bases and J by 2 bases, with 12 bases between. The CDR3 length is 14 residues.

The gene calls are TRBV5-1 and TRBJ1-2; no clear D gene. The V end lost 2 bases, the J end lost 4 bases, and 15 bases lay between the germline ends. CDR3 size: 15 residues. Germline V CDR1 and CDR2: SGHRS, YFSETQ. The CDR3 sequence: CASSLGEIQGYGYTF. The CDR3 bases are TGCGCCAGCAGCTTAGGAGAAATTCAAGGCTATGGCTACACCTTC. Complete variable domain (other parts from reference TRBV5-1 and TRBJ1-2): KAGVTQTPRYLIKTRGQQVTLSCSPISGHRSVSWYQQTPGQGLQFLFEYFSETQRNKGNFPGRFSGRQFSNSRSEMNVSTLELGDSALYLCASSLGEIQGYGYTFGSGTRLTVV.

This clonotype has just a few counts. The chain links TRBV20-1 to TRBJ2-3, with a weak D call TRBD2 (5 bases). V dropped 3 bases and J dropped 6 bases, with 13 bases sitting between them. The CDR3 runs 13 residues. Germline-derived CDR1 and CDR2 are DFQATT and SNEGSKA (reference sequence). Here the CDR3 DNA reads TGCAGTGCTAGCCGCGGGCCCGGGGATACGCAGTATTTT. This codes for CSASRGPGDTQYF.

This chain uses TRBV6-6 with TRBJ1-4; 9 bases are shared with TRBD1. V lost 4 bases, J lost 6 bases, and 6 bases stayed unmatched. Germline CDR1 MNHNY, CDR2 SVGAGI (reference sequence). The CDR3 contains 15 residues. In nucleotides, the CDR3 is TGTGCCAGCAGTTCACCCAGGGACAGGGATGAAAAACTGTTTTTT. Its protein is CASSSPRDRDEKLFF.

The chain recombines TRBV7-9 with TRBJ1-1; 7 bases are shared with TRBD1. CDR3 length: 16 residues. Losses at the gene ends were 1 base for V and 5 bases for J; bases not matched to a gene: 10. The V gene's germline CDR1 is SEHNR and CDR2 FQNEAQ (reference sequence). CDR3 sequence reads: CASSLGSGTEVTEAFF. The CDR3 DNA reads as TGTGCCAGCAGCTTAGGTTCGGGGACAGAAGTAACTGAAGCTTTCTTT. Full variable domain (rest looked up from reference TRBV7-9 and TRBJ1-1): DTGVSQNPRHKITKRGQNVTFRCDPISEHNRLYWYRQTLGQGPEFLTYFQNEAQLEKSRLLSDRFSAERPKGSFSTLEIQRTEQGDSAMYLCASSLGSGTEVTEAFFGQGTRLTVV.

CDR3 DNA: TGTGCCAGCAGTTTATATTACAGGGGGCCAGATACGCAGTATTTT. This sequence encodes CASSLYYRGPDTQYF. The V call is TRBV28, the J call TRBJ2-3; TRBD1 agrees at 9 bases. This CDR3 comprises 15 residues. V lost 1 base and J lost 4; bases outside the gene matches: 3. Germline CDR1 is MDHEN and CDR2 is SYDVKM.

The chain recombines TRBV3-1 with TRBJ1-2, with a possible D match to TRBD1 (6 bases). V was shortened by 1 base and J by 7 bases, with 10 bases between the two germline ends. Germline lookup yields CDR1 LGHDT and CDR2 YNNKEL (reference sequence). This CDR3 has 13 residues. Here the CDR3 reads CASSQGGRGGYTF. Here the CDR3 DNA reads TGTGCCAGCAGCCAAGGGGGGCGGGGTGGCTACACCTTC.

The chain couples TRBV6-2 or TRBV6-3 to TRBJ2-6, with a possible D match to TRBD1 (5 bases). V lost 6 bases and J lost 2, with 11 bases in between. Per germline, CDR1 MNHEY and CDR2 SVGEGT. CDR3 length: 15 amino acids. The CDR3 loop is CASSPDRTGANVLTF. CDR3 DNA sequence: TGTGCCAGCAGCCCCGACAGAACTGGGGCCAACGTCCTGACTTTC.

This rearrangement joins TRBV18 to TRBJ1-6; D may be TRBD1 (5 bases). This CDR3 spans 13 amino acids. V gave up 5 bases and J gave up 6 bases, with 8 bases separating them. Germline CDR1 KGHSH, CDR2 LQKENI. The CDR3 DNA is TGTGCCAGCTCAGGGGGAAGTAATTCACCCCTCCACTTT. It yields the protein CASSGGSNSPLHF.

This chain uses TRBV29-1 with TRBJ1-4; 7 bases fit TRBD1. With V trimmed by 6 bases and J by 5 bases, 6 bases remained unmatched. Germline values: CDR1 SQVTM, CDR2 ANQGSEA. There are 13 residues in the CDR3. This CDR3 is CSVGQTLNEKLFF. In nucleotides, the CDR3 is TGCAGCGTGGGACAGACTCTGAATGAAAAACTGTTTTTT.

This clonotype was seen only once. The chain couples TRBV5-1 to TRBJ2-3; 8 nucleotides align to TRBD2. After removal of 3 bases from V and 4 bases from J, the junction contained 4 bases not matched to a gene. CDR1 and CDR2 (germline): SGHRS, YFSETQ. This CDR3 comprises 14 residues. The CDR3 DNA reads as TGCGCCAGCAGCTGGGGGACTAGTGCAGATACGCAGTATTTT. It translates to CASSWGTSADTQYF.

The chain carries TRBV11-2 and TRBJ1-6; 7 bases fit TRBD1. Trimming cost V 5 bases and J 9 bases; bases outside gene matches: 7. This CDR3 is 14 amino acids long. The germline gives CDR1 SGHAT, CDR2 FQNNGV. The CDR3 region has the DNA TGTGCCAGCAGCCAGGACAGGCTCGGTTCACCCCTCCACTTT. Translating gives CASSQDRLGSPLHF. The full variable domain, in which reference TRBV11-2 and TRBJ1-6 provide the parts outside the CDR3, is EAGVAQSPRYKIIEKRQSVAFWCNPISGHATLYWYQQILGQGPKLLIQFQNNGVVDDSQLPKDRFSAERLKGVDSTLKIQPAKLEDSAVYLCASSQDRLGSPLHFGNGTRLTVT.

This clonotype showed up just once. The chain combines TRBV7-9 with TRBJ2-3; D call uncertain. Per germline, CDR1 SEHNR and CDR2 FQNEAQ (reference sequence). Trimming removed 5 bases from V and 0 bases from J, with 9 bases in between. The CDR3 runs 14 residues. CDR3 loop: CASSKDPSTDTQYF. DNA of the CDR3: TGTGCCAGCAGCAAAGACCCTAGCACAGATACGCAGTATTTT.

The J gene is TRBJ1-4, the V gene TRBV5-1; 9 positions match TRBD1. J was trimmed by 4 bases and V by 0 bases; bases with no gene match: 1. The CDR3 loop spans 15 amino acids. Germline V gene sequence: CDR1 SGHRS, CDR2 YFSETQ. The CDR3 coding sequence is TGCGCCAGCAGCTTGGGGGACAGGGATAATGAAAAACTGTTTTTT. Translation: CASSLGDRDNEKLFF.

The chain joins TRBV3-1 to TRBJ2-7; 13 bases map to TRBD2. CDR1 is LGHDT and CDR2 is YNNKEL in the germline V gene (reference sequence). The CDR3 runs 18 residues. The V gene end was trimmed by 1 base and the J gene end by 2 bases; junction bases not matched to a gene: 8. The CDR3 region has the DNA TGTGCCAGCAGCCAAGGGAGGACTAGCGGGGGACGAACCTACGAGCAGTACTTC. As protein: CASSQGRTSGGRTYEQYF.

The chain recombines TRBV20-1 with TRBJ1-4; no clear D gene. Per the germline V gene, CDR1 is DFQATT and CDR2 is SNEGSKA (reference sequence). The CDR3 extends over 12 amino acids. Trimming took 2 bases from V and 5 from J, leaving 6 bases between them. CDR3 protein: CSARFGNEKLFF. In DNA form, the CDR3 reads TGCAGTGCTAGATTTGGGAATGAAAAACTGTTTTTT.

This clonotype has a handful of counts. The V gene is TRBV3-1, the J gene TRBJ2-7; D gene ambiguous. CDR1 and CDR2 from the germline V gene are LGHDT and YNNKEL (reference sequence). The V and J ends lost 1 base and 2 bases respectively, with 6 bases between them. The CDR3 covers 13 residues. The CDR3, as DNA: TGTGCCAGCAGCCAAGTCGGACCCTACGAGCAGTACTTC. Translating it yields CASSQVGPYEQYF.